Each of the 32 T cell receptor beta chains below was sequenced from the same sample in a study of blood T cell repertoires in COVID-19. The assay was immunoSEQ multiplex PCR, and TCRdb's table has in-frame clones only and misses some. Among some 160,000 clones listed, roughly four fifths were seen once. The sample taken for sequencing was peripheral blood. The receptors come from a woman aged 80 or over with COVID-19, enrolled during active disease.

The chain's CDR3 is CASSLVLGASEQYF. In nucleotides, the CDR3 is TGCGCCAGCAGCTTGGTTCTAGGGGCGTCCGAGCAGTACTTC. This sequence joins TRBV5-1 and TRBJ2-7; tentative D call: TRBD1 (5 bases). V shed 0 bases and J shed 6 bases, with 13 bases lying between them. The CDR3 is made up of 14 amino acids. The germline gives CDR1 SGHRS, CDR2 YFSETQ.

The chain has TRBV10-3 and TRBJ2-3, with 8 bases fitting TRBD1. CDR3 length: 16 residues. The trim removed 6 bases at V and 6 bases at J, leaving 14 bases unmatched. The V gene's germline CDR1 is ENHRY and CDR2 SYGVKD. The CDR3 reads CAIRPDRGQGLDTQYF. The CDR3 nucleotides read TGTGCCATCAGACCCGACAGGGGCCAAGGGTTGGATACGCAGTATTTT.

V gene TRBV5-1 combines with J gene TRBJ2-2; no clear D. V lost 0 bases to trimming and J lost 0 bases, with 3 bases between them. The CDR3 spans 14 residues. Germline V gene sequence: CDR1 SGHRS, CDR2 YFSETQ. The CDR3 region is CASSLGANTGELFF. DNA of the CDR3: TGCGCCAGCAGCTTGGGAGCGAACACCGGGGAGCTGTTTTTT.

The chain employs TRBV5-1 and TRBJ2-5; TRBD2 matches at 12 bases. The V gene end was trimmed by 1 base and the J gene end by 2 bases; junction bases not matched to a gene: 0. The CDR3 is 15 residues long. Germline CDR1 SGHRS, CDR2 YFSETQ. Written as DNA, the CDR3 is TGCGCCAGCAGCTTGACTAGCGGGGGGCAAGAGACCCAGTACTTC. This gives the protein CASSLTSGGQETQYF.

The J gene is TRBJ2-2, the V gene TRBV7-2; D possibly corresponds to TRBD1 (6 bases). Germline V gene data show CDR1 as SGHTA and CDR2 as FQGNSA. The length of the CDR3 is 14 residues. The germline V and J ends were trimmed by 3 bases and 6 bases, with 11 bases remaining between them. CDR3 amino acids: CASSFTTGPGELFF. The CDR3, as DNA: TGTGCCAGCAGCTTTACCACAGGGCCCGGGGAGCTGTTTTTT. The full variable domain, with the rest looked up from reference TRBV7-2 and TRBJ2-2, is GAGVSQSPSNKVTEKGKDVELRCDPISGHTALYWYRQSLGQGLEFLIYFQGNSAPDKSGLPSDRFSAERTGGSVSTLTIQRTQQEDSAVYLCASSFTTGPGELFFGEGSRLTVL.

The genes are TRBV11-1 and TRBJ2-7; unclear D gene. Germline V gives CDR1 SGHAT, CDR2 FQDESV (reference sequence). V was clipped by 5 bases and J by 2 bases, with 19 bases between them. This CDR3 contains 16 residues. The CDR3 loop reads CASSLYLGGATYEQYF. The CDR3 DNA sequence: TGTGCCAGCAGCCTTTACCTGGGTGGAGCGACCTACGAGCAGTACTTC.

The rearrangement uses TRBV11-2 and TRBJ1-5; D may be TRBD1 (5 bases). This CDR3 is built from 13 residues. Trimming removed 1 base at V and 6 bases at J, with 7 bases between. Germline V gene lookup returns CDR1 SGHAT and CDR2 FQNNGV. The CDR3 sequence is CASSLATAQPQHF. The CDR3 DNA reads TGTGCCAGCAGCTTAGCGACAGCTCAGCCCCAGCATTTT.

The chain uses TRBV7-9 and TRBJ2-1; D gene ambiguous. The CDR3 runs to 14 residues. V was trimmed by 8 bases and J by 9 bases, leaving 20 bases between them. The germline gives CDR1 SEHNR, CDR2 FQNEAQ (reference sequence). In DNA, the CDR3 is TGTGCCAGCCGCGGTTCCCTCTGGCAAGGTGAGCAGTTCTTC. Its translation: CASRGSLWQGEQFF.

This chain joins TRBV5-6 and TRBJ2-7; D is perhaps TRBD2 (5 bases). V gave up 5 bases and J gave up 3 bases, with 18 bases separating them. Germline V lookup: CDR1 SGHDT, CDR2 YYEEEE. The CDR3 extends over 15 amino acids. CDR3 nucleotide sequence: TGTGCCAGCAGGTTCGCCGGGGTCGGTCACTACGAGCAGTACTTC. Translated: CASRFAGVGHYEQYF.

For the CDR3, the DNA is TGCGCCAGCAGCCTCAGACAGGGGCGATGCAATCAGCCCCAGCATTTT. It yields the protein CASSLRQGRCNQPQHF. V and J are TRBV5-1 and TRBJ1-5; 8 nucleotides line up with TRBD1. Germline-derived CDR1 and CDR2 are SGHRS and YFSETQ. The V gene end was trimmed by 4 bases and the J gene end by 2 bases; junction bases not matched to a gene: 8. The CDR3 runs to 16 residues.

The rearrangement uses TRBV24-1 and TRBJ1-2; D unresolved. The CDR3 length is 11 residues. Germline V CDR1 and CDR2: KGHDR, SFDVKD. Between the trimmed V and J ends, which lost 5 bases and 7 bases, there was a span of 7 bases. DNA for the CDR3: TGTGCCACCAGTGTCGGGTTTGGCTACACCTTC. It specifies CATSVGFGYTF.

V gene TRBV4-1 combines with J gene TRBJ2-6, with TRBD1 identical over 10 bases. Trimming took 3 bases from V and 4 from J; bases not matched to a gene: 3. The CDR3 covers 16 residues. Germline values: CDR1 MGHRA, CDR2 YSYEKL. CDR3 sequence reads: CASSQGQGSGANVLTF. The CDR3 bases are TGCGCCAGCAGCCAGGGACAGGGGTCCGGGGCCAACGTCCTGACTTTC.

This clone was recorded a few times. This chain joins TRBV5-1 and TRBJ2-7; 8 bases match TRBD1. The CDR3 is 14 residues long. The V segment lost 4 bases and the J segment 6 bases; nucleotides outside the gene matches: 9. The germline V gene has CDR1 SGHRS and CDR2 YFSETQ. The CDR3 DNA reads TGCGCCAGCAGCCAAGACAGGGGACACGGCGAGCAGTACTTC. Protein sequence: CASSQDRGHGEQYF.

The chain couples TRBV2 to TRBJ1-1; D remains ambiguous. The CDR3 is 13 residues long. Germline V gene sequence: CDR1 SNHLY, CDR2 FYNNEI. Between the trimmed V and J ends, which lost 4 bases and 0 bases, there was a span of 6 bases. In DNA, the CDR3 is TGTGCCAGCAGTGTTGGAGTGAACACTGAAGCTTTCTTT. It encodes CASSVGVNTEAFF.

The chain links TRBV4-1 to TRBJ1-2; possible D gene TRBD1, 6 bases. V shed 2 bases and J shed 2 bases, with 9 bases lying between them. In germline, CDR1 is MGHRA, CDR2 YSYEKL. This CDR3 spans 14 amino acids. The CDR3 here is CASSQRQVNYGYTF. The CDR3 DNA reads TGCGCCAGCAGCCAAAGACAGGTGAACTATGGCTACACCTTC.

The chain links TRBV19 to TRBJ1-2, with D hard to call. V lost 0 bases, J lost 5 bases, and 7 bases lay in between. The germline V gene encodes CDR1 LNHDA and CDR2 SQIVND (reference sequence). This CDR3 contains 13 residues. This chain's CDR3 is CASSIESPYGYTF. The CDR3 DNA follows: TGTGCCAGTAGTATAGAGAGCCCATATGGCTACACCTTC.

The chain links TRBV5-4 to TRBJ2-3, with TRBD2 matching over 9 bases. Trimming at V came to 7 bases and at J to 2 bases, leaving 5 bases not matched to a gene. The germline V gene encodes CDR1 SGHNT and CDR2 YYREEE (reference sequence). This CDR3 region has 14 residues. The CDR3 spells CASGLAGPTDTQYF. The CDR3 DNA follows: TGTGCCAGCGGGCTAGCGGGGCCCACAGATACGCAGTATTTT.

This clone was picked up one time. The chain combines TRBV11-2 with TRBJ1-1; TRBD1 is a possible D gene (5 bases). The ends were cut back, 2 bases at V and 7 bases at J, with 11 bases in the middle. Germline CDR1 is SGHAT and CDR2 is FQNNGV. The length of the CDR3 is 13 residues. The CDR3 reads CASSLLLGVEAFF. Here the CDR3 DNA reads TGTGCCAGCAGCTTACTATTAGGGGTTGAAGCTTTCTTT.

The chain recombines TRBV28 with TRBJ1-4; D is uncertain. CDR3 size: 12 residues. Germline V CDR1 and CDR2: MDHEN, SYDVKM. DNA of the CDR3: TGTGCAGTTTCGAGGAACTTAGAAAAACTGTTTTTT. Residues: CAVSRNLEKLFF.

The chain links TRBV18 to TRBJ1-1; tentatively, D is TRBD1 (5 bases). The CDR3 runs to 15 residues. Germline lookup yields CDR1 KGHSH and CDR2 LQKENI. V lost 2 bases to trimming and J lost 4 bases, with 14 bases between them. Here the CDR3 DNA reads TGTGCCAGCTCACCATTCCATGCAGGGATCACTGAAGCTTTCTTT. The encoded protein is CASSPFHAGITEAFF.

The chain combines TRBV10-3 with TRBJ2-3, with D unresolved. V lost 4 bases to trimming and J lost 4 bases, with 6 bases between them. The CDR3 is 12 amino acids. CDR1 and CDR2 from the germline V gene are ENHRY and SYGVKD. CDR3 amino acids: CAISADSDTQYF. The CDR3 DNA is TGTGCCATCAGTGCAGATTCAGATACGCAGTATTTT.

The rearrangement uses TRBV5-1 and TRBJ1-2, with TRBD1 as a possible D gene (5 bases). V was pared by 0 bases and J by 8 bases, with 11 bases between. The CDR3 runs to 13 residues. The germline CDR1 and CDR2 sequences are SGHRS and YFSETQ. DNA for the CDR3: TGCGCCAGCAGCTTGGCCTCGGGGGTAGGCTACACCTTC. Its translation is CASSLASGVGYTF.

The chain couples TRBV28 to TRBJ1-2, with 7 bases lining up with TRBD1. Unmatched junction bases numbered 17, after V lost 10 bases and J lost 0 bases. Germline assignment: CDR1 MDHEN and CDR2 SYDVKM. The CDR3 is made up of 17 amino acids. The CDR3: CATLAFSGGNSNYGYTF. CDR3 DNA sequence: TGTGCCACCTTAGCGTTCTCAGGGGGGAACTCTAACTATGGCTACACCTTC.

The chain uses TRBV7-8 and TRBJ1-2, with TRBD1 as a possible D gene (6 bases). The germline CDR1 and CDR2 sequences are SGHVS and FQNEAQ. CDR3 length: 18 amino acids. Trimming left V 5 bases short and J 2 bases short, with 24 bases between. The CDR3 coding sequence is TGTGCCAGCAGCCCTAGAGGCCGAAACGAGGGGACAAACTATGGCTACACCTTC. It translates to CASSPRGRNEGTNYGYTF.

This clone was detected a few times. V and J are TRBV2 and TRBJ2-5, with 12 bases lining up with TRBD1. V shed 7 bases, J shed 3 bases, and the junction held 12 bases outside the gene matches. CDR1 and CDR2 from the germline V gene are SNHLY and FYNNEI. The CDR3 length is 17 residues. CDR3 in DNA: TGTGCCAGCACTCGAGTGCCGGGACAGGGGGCGGAAGAGACCCAGTACTTC. This encodes CASTRVPGQGAEETQYF.

The chain carries TRBV3-1 (or the pseudogene TRBV3-2) and TRBJ2-3; D is possibly TRBD2 (5 bases). The CDR3 contains 17 residues. CDR1 is LGHDT, CDR2 YNNKEL, per germline (reference sequence). Trimming left V 6 bases short and J 4 bases short, with 23 bases between. CDR3 in DNA: TGTGCCAGCAGTGTCCAGACTGAGGGAATTGGCCCAGATACGCAGTATTTT. Residues: CASSVQTEGIGPDTQYF.

This chain links TRBV11-1 with TRBJ2-5, with 7 nucleotides matching TRBD2. Germline V gene data show CDR1 as SGHAT and CDR2 as FQDESV (reference sequence). The CDR3 has 14 residues. The V segment lost 4 bases and the J segment 2 bases; nucleotides outside the gene matches: 4. CDR3 amino acids: CASSSSGAQETQYF. Written as DNA, the CDR3 is TGTGCCAGCAGCTCAAGCGGGGCACAAGAGACCCAGTACTTC.

CDR3 protein: CASSRRQGRGYEQYF. The CDR3 bases are TGTGCCAGCAGCAGAAGACAGGGTAGGGGTTACGAGCAGTACTTC. The rearrangement joins TRBV7-2 to TRBJ2-7; TRBD1 aligns across 7 bases. The CDR3 contains 15 residues. CDR1 is SGHTA and CDR2 is FQGNSA in the germline V gene. The J segment lost 4 bases and the V segment lost 5 bases, leaving 11 bases of the junction unmatched.

In this sample, this clone turned up a few times. V gene TRBV28 combines with J gene TRBJ2-7; TRBD2 matches at 9 bases. Losses at the gene ends were 4 bases for V and 3 bases for J; bases not matched to a gene: 10. This CDR3 is 16 amino acids long. Germline V gene lookup returns CDR1 MDHEN and CDR2 SYDVKM. The chain's CDR3 is CASSSPGLARGYEQYF. DNA of the CDR3: TGTGCCAGCAGTTCGCCGGGACTAGCTAGGGGCTACGAGCAGTACTTC.

The chain uses TRBV9 and TRBJ2-5; 9 positions agree with TRBD1. This CDR3 region has 14 residues. Trimming removed 4 bases from V and 5 bases from J; junction bases left unmatched: 6. Germline CDR1 SGDLS, CDR2 YYNGEE. The CDR3 nucleotides are TGTGCCAGCAGCCCGACGGACAGGGGTGAGACCCAGTACTTC. This encodes CASSPTDRGETQYF.

The chain joins TRBV5-1 to TRBJ2-3; D is ambiguous. With 2 bases removed from V and 0 bases from J, the gap between germline ends came to 4 bases. The CDR3 extends over 13 amino acids. Per germline, CDR1 SGHRS and CDR2 YFSETQ. The CDR3 protein is CASSLESTDTQYF. Here the CDR3 DNA reads TGCGCCAGCAGCTTAGAGAGCACAGATACGCAGTATTTT.

This chain joins TRBV5-1 and TRBJ1-5, with 7 bases that match TRBD1. V gave up 5 bases and J gave up 0 bases; unmatched junction bases: 5. CDR1 and CDR2 from the germline V gene are SGHRS and YFSETQ. This CDR3 region has 15 residues. The CDR3 reads CASRWDSYSNQPQHF. CDR3 bases: TGCGCCAGCAGGTGGGACAGTTATAGCAATCAGCCCCAGCATTTT.